The rows below give T cell receptor beta chains drawn from one sample of a study of technical replicates of blood from a handful of donors. Sequencing was performed with immunoSEQ multiplex PCR; in TCRdb, only in-frame clones are kept and a portion is missing. The sample shows tens of thousands of clones, over 75% of them seen only once. What was sequenced was PBMCs. Receptors were obtained from a human donor in good health. Some clones in this sample may be carry-over from other donors' samples. Both conserved end residues are part of each CDR3. Each record gives: V gene, J gene, clone size, D gene, CDR3 protein, CDR3 DNA. A D gene is named only where the DNA matches it firmly. The size field is filled for only some rows; it gives once, few, many or a size class.

>TRBV4-3|TRBJ2-7|-|TRBD1
CASSQWTGGSYEQYF
TGCGCCAGCAGCCAATGGACAGGGGGGTCCTACGAGCAGTACTTC
>TRBV7-3|TRBJ2-1|-|TRBD2
CASSLNGGGYNEQFF
TGTGCCAGCAGCTTAAACGGCGGGGGGTACAATGAGCAGTTCTTC
>TRBV30|TRBJ2-7|-|TRBD1
CAWSVGSGQNYEQYF
TGTGCCTGGAGTGTAGGGTCGGGACAGAACTACGAGCAGTACTTC
>TRBV11-2|TRBJ1-2|-|-
CASSSFSGAGGYTF
TGTGCCAGCAGCTCTTTTTCAGGGGCTGGGGGCTACACCTTC
>TRBV10-3|TRBJ1-2|-|-
CAIKGITGPYGYTF
TGTGCCATCAAGGGGATTACTGGGCCGTATGGCTACACCTTC
>TRBV27|TRBJ2-1|-|TRBD2
CASSLKASGGNNEQFF
TGTGCCAGCAGTTTAAAGGCTAGCGGGGGAAACAATGAGCAGTTCTTC
>TRBV7-9|TRBJ1-6|-|-
CASSLSDIWSPLHF
TGTGCCAGCAGCTTATCAGATATTTGGTCACCCCTCCACTTT
>TRBV2|TRBJ1-1|once|-
CASSYQGGTEAFF
TGTGCCAGCAGCTATCAGGGCGGCACTGAAGCTTTCTTT
>TRBV6-1|TRBJ2-7|-|-
CASSDGGYSYEQYF
TGTGCCAGCAGTGATGGGGGCTACTCCTACGAGCAGTACTTC
>TRBV6-5|TRBJ1-2|-|-
CASSKTGFPPYGYTF
TGTGCCAGCAGCAAAACAGGGTTCCCCCCCTATGGCTACACCTTC
>TRBV10-3|TRBJ1-2|-|TRBD1
CASYRGLNYGYTF
TGTGCCAGCTACAGGGGCCTGAACTATGGCTACACCTTC
>TRBV19|TRBJ2-5|-|TRBD1
CASSMQGAIETQYF
TGTGCCAGTAGTATGCAGGGGGCAATTGAGACCCAGTACTTC
>TRBV7-9|TRBJ2-5|-|-
CASSFNRQYQETQYF
TGTGCCAGCAGCTTTAACAGGCAGTACCAAGAGACCCAGTACTTC
>TRBV30|TRBJ2-3|-|TRBD2
CAWSVTSGRARDTQYF
TGTGCCTGGAGTGTTACTAGCGGGAGGGCCCGAGATACGCAGTATTTT
>TRBV14|TRBJ2-7|-|-
CASSQDTYEQYF
TGTGCCAGCAGCCAAGACACCTACGAGCAGTACTTC
>TRBV4-1|TRBJ1-1|once|-
CASSQVRGREAFF
TGCGCCAGCAGCCAGGTGCGGGGGAGGGAAGCTTTCTTT
>TRBV7-2|TRBJ2-1|once|TRBD1
CASIPRDRSVGEQFF
TGTGCCAGCATACCCCGGGACAGGTCCGTTGGTGAGCAGTTCTTC
>TRBV6-5|TRBJ2-7|-|TRBD2
CASSRRLAGVYEQYF
TGTGCCAGCAGCCGAAGATTAGCGGGGGTGTACGAGCAGTACTTC